This TCR beta chain was obtained from a study of CD8 T cells in Susac syndrome. RNA was extracted with the RNeasy kit, and a quantity of roughly 0.5 to 1 ug was reverse transcribed using random hexamers. Multiplex immunoSEQ PCR targeted 54 Vbeta and 13 Jbeta TCR beta segments. TCRdb ran MiXCR on the immunoSEQ multiplex PCR reads and lists one entry per CDR3 protein. The repertoire holds 100,000 or so distinct CDR3 sequences, with 85% to 95% as singletons. The study used healthy donors as controls matched for age and sex. TEMRA cells were enriched by FACS, and CD4+ and CD8+ T cells were negatively isolated. CDR3 length equals 13 residues. CDR1 and CDR2 from the germline V gene are SQVTM and ANQGSEA. V was clipped by 2 bases and J by 0 bases, with 7 bases between them.

Sequencing used CD8+ T cells from PBMCs. The chain has TRBV29-1 and TRBJ1-1; D gene uncertain. This receptor was identified in a human donor in good health. CDR3 coding DNA: TGCAGCGTTGAATGGCAGTTGAACACTGAAGCTTTCTTT. It yields the protein CSVEWQLNTEAFF.